Following are 7 T cell receptor beta chains from one sample sequenced in a study of cytomegalovirus exposure and HLA in healthy donors. PCR was performed using 60 Vbeta and 13 Jbeta primers. TCRdb's table, derived via immunoSEQ multiplex PCR, lists solely in-frame clones and lacks some. This sample's table has 160,000 or so clones. The sample comprised PBMCs. These receptors were collected from a man aged 25 to 40 in good health and CMV-seronegative.

The chain carries TRBV6-5 and TRBJ1-1, with a weak D call TRBD1 (5 bases). Looked up from germline, CDR1 is MNHEY and CDR2 is SVGAGI. The CDR3 spans 14 residues. V lost 0 bases and J 5 bases, leaving 10 bases between the germline ends. Written as DNA, the CDR3 is TGTGCCAGCAGTTACTCGCCGGGGGGGACTGAAGCTTTCTTT. It codes for CASSYSPGGTEAFF.

This chain uses TRBV5-1 with TRBJ1-4; unclear D gene. The V gene's germline CDR1 is SGHRS and CDR2 YFSETQ. The CDR3 sequence is 14 residues long. The V and J ends lost 0 bases and 5 bases respectively, with 8 bases between them. CDR3 sequence (DNA): TGCGCCAGCAGCTTGGCCGGGGTGAATGAAAAACTGTTTTTT. This translates into CASSLAGVNEKLFF.

CDR3 region: CASSLGTGREGAFF. The DNA for the CDR3 is TGTGCCAGCAGCTTGGGGACAGGGCGCGAAGGAGCTTTCTTT. The J gene is TRBJ1-1, the V gene TRBV7-9; 9 bases align to TRBD1. The V and J ends lost 3 bases and 10 bases, in that order; junction bases with no gene match: 9. This CDR3 is built from 14 residues. CDR1 and CDR2 (germline): SEHNR, FQNEAQ (reference sequence).

The CDR3 loop is CASSPASGRMNTGELFF. The CDR3 DNA reads TGTGCCAGTAGCCCTGCTAGCGGGAGGATGAACACCGGGGAGCTGTTTTTT. The chain uses TRBV19 and TRBJ2-2; 11 bases are a match to TRBD2. V lost 6 bases to trimming and J lost 1 base; unmatched junction nucleotides: 7. The CDR3 is 17 residues long. Germline assignment: CDR1 LNHDA and CDR2 SQIVND (reference sequence).

This chain connects TRBV5-5 to TRBJ2-1, with 7 bases matching TRBD2. The CDR3 has 12 amino acids. The V gene's germline CDR1 is SGHKS and CDR2 YYEKEE (reference sequence). V lost 1 base, J lost 10 bases, and 2 bases stayed unmatched. The CDR3 sequence: CASSLYGREQFF. The CDR3 DNA follows: TGTGCCAGCAGCTTGTACGGGAGGGAGCAGTTCTTC.

The rearrangement uses TRBV6-5 and TRBJ2-7, with 14 bases matching TRBD2. CDR1 and CDR2 (germline): MNHEY, SVGAGI. With 2 bases clipped from V and 4 bases from J, the junction kept 1 base outside the gene matches. This CDR3 comprises 15 residues. CDR3 nucleotides: TGTGCCAGCAGTTACAGACTAGCGGGAGGGTACGAGCAGTACTTC. This gives the protein CASSYRLAGGYEQYF.

This rearrangement joins TRBV19 to TRBJ2-2; a possible D gene is TRBD2 (5 bases). The CDR3 loop spans 13 amino acids. The V and J ends lost 3 bases and 10 bases respectively, with 12 bases between them. Per germline, CDR1 LNHDA and CDR2 SQIVND (reference sequence). In nucleotides, the CDR3 is TGTGCCAGTAGTATGGTGGCCGGGGAGGAGCTGTTTTTT. This sequence encodes CASSMVAGEELFF.